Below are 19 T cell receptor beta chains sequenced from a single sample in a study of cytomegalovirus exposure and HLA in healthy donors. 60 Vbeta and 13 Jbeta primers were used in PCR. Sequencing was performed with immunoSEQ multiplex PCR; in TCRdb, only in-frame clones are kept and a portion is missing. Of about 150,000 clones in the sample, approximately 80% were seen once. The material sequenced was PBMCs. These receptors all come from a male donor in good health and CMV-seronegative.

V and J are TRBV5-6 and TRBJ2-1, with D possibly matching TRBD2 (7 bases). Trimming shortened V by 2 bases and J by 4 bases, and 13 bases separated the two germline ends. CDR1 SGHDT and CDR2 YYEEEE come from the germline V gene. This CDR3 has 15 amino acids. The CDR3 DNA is TGTGCCAGCAGCTTTGGCGGGGGCCCTTACAATGAGCAGTTCTTC. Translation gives CASSFGGGPYNEQFF.

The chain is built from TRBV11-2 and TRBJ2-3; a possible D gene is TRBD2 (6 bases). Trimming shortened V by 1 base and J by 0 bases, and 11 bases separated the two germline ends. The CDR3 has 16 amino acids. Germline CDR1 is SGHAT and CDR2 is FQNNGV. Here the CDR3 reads CASSLVTGTSTDTQYF. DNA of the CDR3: TGTGCCAGCAGCTTAGTCACCGGGACTAGCACAGATACGCAGTATTTT.

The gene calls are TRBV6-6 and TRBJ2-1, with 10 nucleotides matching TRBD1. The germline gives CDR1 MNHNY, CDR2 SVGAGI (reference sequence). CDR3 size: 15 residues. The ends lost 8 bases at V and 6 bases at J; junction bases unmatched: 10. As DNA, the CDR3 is TGTGCCAGCGATACTGGGACAGGGGTGTTCAATGAGCAGTTCTTC. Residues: CASDTGTGVFNEQFF.

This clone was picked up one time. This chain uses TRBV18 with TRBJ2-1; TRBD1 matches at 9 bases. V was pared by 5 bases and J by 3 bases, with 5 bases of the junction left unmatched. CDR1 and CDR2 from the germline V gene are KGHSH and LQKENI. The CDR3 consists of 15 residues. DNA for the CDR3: TGTGCCAGCTCAGTCCGGGACAGGGACTACAATGAGCAGTTCTTC. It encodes CASSVRDRDYNEQFF. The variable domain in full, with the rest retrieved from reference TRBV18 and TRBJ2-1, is NAGVMQNPRHLVRRRGQEARLRCSPMKGHSHVYWYRQLPEEGLKFMVYLQKENIIDESGMPKERFSAEFPKEGPSILRIQQVVRGDSAAYFCASSVRDRDYNEQFFGPGTRLTVL.

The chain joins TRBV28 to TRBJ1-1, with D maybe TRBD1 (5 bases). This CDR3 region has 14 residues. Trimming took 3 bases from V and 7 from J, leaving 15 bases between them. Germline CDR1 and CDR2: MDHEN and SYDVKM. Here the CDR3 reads CASSFIGGVGEAFF. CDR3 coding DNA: TGTGCCAGCAGTTTCATCGGGGGAGTGGGTGAAGCTTTCTTT. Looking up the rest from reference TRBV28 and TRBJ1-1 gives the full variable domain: DVKVTQSSRYLVKRTGEKVFLECVQDMDHENMFWYRQDPGLGLRLIYFSYDVKMKEKGDIPEGYSVSREKKERFSLILESASTNQTSMYLCASSFIGGVGEAFFGQGTRLTVV.

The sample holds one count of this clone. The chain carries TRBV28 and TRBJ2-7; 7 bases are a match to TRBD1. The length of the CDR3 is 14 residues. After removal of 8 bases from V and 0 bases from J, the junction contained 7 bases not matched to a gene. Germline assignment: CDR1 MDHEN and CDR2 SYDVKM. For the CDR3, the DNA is TGTGCCAGCGGTGACAGGGTGGGCTCCTACGAGCAGTACTTC. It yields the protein CASGDRVGSYEQYF.

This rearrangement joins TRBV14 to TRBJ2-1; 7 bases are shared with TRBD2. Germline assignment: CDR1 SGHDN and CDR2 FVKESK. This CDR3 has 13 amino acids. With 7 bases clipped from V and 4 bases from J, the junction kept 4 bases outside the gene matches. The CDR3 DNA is TGTGCCAGCACCGAAGCGGGGTACAATGAGCAGTTCTTC. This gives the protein CASTEAGYNEQFF.

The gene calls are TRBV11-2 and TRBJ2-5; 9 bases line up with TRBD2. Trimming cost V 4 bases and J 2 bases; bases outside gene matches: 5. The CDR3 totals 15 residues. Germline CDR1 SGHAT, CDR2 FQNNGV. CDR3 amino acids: CASSYSGGRQETQYF. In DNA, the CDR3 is TGTGCCAGCAGCTATAGCGGGGGCCGTCAAGAGACCCAGTACTTC.

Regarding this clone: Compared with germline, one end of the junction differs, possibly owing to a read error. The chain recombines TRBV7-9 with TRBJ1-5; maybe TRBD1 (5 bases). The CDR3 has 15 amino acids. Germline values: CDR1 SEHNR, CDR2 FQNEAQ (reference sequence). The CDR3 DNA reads TGTTCCAGCAGCTTAGGGGAGGGGATCAATCAGCCCCAGCATTTT. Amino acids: CSSSLGEGINQPQHF.

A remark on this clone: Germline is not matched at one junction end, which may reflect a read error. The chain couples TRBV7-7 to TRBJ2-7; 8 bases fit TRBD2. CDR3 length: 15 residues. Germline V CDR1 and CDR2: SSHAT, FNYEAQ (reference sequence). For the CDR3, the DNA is TGTGCTAGCAGCAAAGAACCTAGCGGGTTTTACGAGCAGTACTTC. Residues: CASSKEPSGFYEQYF.

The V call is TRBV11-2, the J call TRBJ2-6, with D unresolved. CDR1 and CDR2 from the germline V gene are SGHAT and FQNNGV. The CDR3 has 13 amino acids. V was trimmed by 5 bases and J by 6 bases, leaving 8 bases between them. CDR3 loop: CASSPRAANVLTF. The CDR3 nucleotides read TGTGCCAGCAGCCCTCGCGCGGCCAACGTCCTGACTTTC.

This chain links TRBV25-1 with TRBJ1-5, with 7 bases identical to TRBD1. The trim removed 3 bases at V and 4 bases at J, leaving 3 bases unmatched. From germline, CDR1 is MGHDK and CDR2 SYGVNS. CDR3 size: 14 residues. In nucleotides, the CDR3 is TGTGCCAGCAGTGAGTCACAGGGGAATCAGCCCCAGCATTTT. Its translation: CASSESQGNQPQHF. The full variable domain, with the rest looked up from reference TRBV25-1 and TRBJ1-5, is EADIYQTPRYLVIGTGKKITLECSQTMGHDKMYWYQQDPGMELHLIHYSYGVNSTEKGDLSSESTVSRIRTEHFPLTLESARPSHTSQYLCASSESQGNQPQHFGDGTRLSIL.

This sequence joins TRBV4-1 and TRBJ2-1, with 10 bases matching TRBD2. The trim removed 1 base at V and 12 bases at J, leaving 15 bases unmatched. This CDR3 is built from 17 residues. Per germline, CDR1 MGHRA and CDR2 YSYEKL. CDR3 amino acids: CASSQAPGVSGRPAQFF. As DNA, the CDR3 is TGCGCCAGCAGCCAAGCTCCCGGGGTTAGCGGGAGGCCGGCGCAGTTCTTC.

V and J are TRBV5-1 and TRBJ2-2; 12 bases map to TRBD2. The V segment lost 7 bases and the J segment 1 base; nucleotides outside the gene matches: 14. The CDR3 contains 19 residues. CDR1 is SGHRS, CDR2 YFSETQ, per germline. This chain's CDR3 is CASGPGTAGLAGNTGELFF. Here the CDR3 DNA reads TGCGCCAGCGGACCCGGGACAGCGGGACTAGCGGGGAACACCGGGGAGCTGTTTTTT.

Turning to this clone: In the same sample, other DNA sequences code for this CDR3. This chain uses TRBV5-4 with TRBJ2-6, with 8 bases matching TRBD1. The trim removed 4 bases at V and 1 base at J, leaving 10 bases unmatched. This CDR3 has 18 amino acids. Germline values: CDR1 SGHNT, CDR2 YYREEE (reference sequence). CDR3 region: CASSPRTGRISGANVLTF. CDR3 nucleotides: TGTGCCAGCAGCCCCAGGACAGGGCGAATTTCTGGGGCCAACGTCCTGACTTTC. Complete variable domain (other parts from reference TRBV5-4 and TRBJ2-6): ETGVTQSPTHLIKTRGQQVTLRCSSQSGHNTVSWYQQALGQGPQFIFQYYREEENGRGNFPPRFSGLQFPNYSSELNVNALELDDSALYLCASSPRTGRISGANVLTFGAGSRLTVL.

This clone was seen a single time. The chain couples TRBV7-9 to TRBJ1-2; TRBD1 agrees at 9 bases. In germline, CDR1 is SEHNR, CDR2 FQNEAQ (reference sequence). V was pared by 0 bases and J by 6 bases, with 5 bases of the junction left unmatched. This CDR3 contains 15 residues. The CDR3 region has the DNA TGTGCCAGCAGCTTAGCGGGCACAGGGGGCGATGGCTACACCTTC. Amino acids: CASSLAGTGGDGYTF.

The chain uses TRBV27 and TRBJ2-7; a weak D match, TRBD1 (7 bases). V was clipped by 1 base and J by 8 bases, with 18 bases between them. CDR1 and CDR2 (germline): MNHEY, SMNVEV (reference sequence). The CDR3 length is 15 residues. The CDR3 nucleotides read TGTGCCAGCAGTTTATTGGGCAGGGGGGACCACAAGCAGTACTTC. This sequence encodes CASSLLGRGDHKQYF.

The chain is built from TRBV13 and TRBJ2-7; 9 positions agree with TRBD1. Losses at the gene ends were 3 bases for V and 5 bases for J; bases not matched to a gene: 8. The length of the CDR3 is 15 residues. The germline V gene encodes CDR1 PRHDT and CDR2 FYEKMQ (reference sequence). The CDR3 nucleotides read TGTGCCAGCAGCTTGCCGGGACAGGGTCCGGACGAGCAGTACTTC. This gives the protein CASSLPGQGPDEQYF.

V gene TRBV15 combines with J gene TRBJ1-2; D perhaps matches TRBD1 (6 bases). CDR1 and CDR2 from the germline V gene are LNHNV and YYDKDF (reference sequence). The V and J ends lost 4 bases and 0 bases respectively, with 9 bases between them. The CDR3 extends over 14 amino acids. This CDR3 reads CATSIRTANYGYTF. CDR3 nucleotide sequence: TGTGCCACCAGCATAAGGACAGCTAACTATGGCTACACCTTC.